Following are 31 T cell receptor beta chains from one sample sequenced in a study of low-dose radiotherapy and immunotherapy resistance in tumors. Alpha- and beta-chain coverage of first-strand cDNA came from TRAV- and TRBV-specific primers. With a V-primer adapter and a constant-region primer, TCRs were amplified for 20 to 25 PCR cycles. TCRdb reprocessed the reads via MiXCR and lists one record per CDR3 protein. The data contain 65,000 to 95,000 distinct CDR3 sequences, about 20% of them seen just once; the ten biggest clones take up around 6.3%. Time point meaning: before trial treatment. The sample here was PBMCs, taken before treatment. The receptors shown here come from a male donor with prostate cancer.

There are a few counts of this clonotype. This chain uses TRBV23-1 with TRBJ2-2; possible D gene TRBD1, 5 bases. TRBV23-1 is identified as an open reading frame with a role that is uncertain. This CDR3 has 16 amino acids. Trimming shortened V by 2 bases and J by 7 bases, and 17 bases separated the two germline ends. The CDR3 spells CASSQRSREGNGELFF. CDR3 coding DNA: TGCGCCAGCAGTCAAAGGAGCAGGGAAGGGAACGGGGAGCTGTTTTTT.

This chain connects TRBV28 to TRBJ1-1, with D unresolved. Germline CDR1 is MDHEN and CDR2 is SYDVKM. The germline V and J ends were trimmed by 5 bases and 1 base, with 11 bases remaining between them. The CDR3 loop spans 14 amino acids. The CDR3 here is CASSLLGRNTEAFF. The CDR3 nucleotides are TGTGCCAGCAGTCTCCTAGGCCGGAACACTGAAGCTTTCTTT.

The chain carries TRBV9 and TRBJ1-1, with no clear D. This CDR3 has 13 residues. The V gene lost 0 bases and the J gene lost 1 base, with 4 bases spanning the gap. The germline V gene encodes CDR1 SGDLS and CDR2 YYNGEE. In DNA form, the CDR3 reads TGTGCCAGCAGCGTAGGGACGAACACTGAAGCTTTCTTT. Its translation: CASSVGTNTEAFF.

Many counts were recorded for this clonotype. DNA for the CDR3: TGTGCCAGCAGTAACCTCCGACTAGCTGGGACAGATACGCAGTATTTT. Encoded protein: CASSNLRLAGTDTQYF. The genes are TRBV6-2 or TRBV6-3 and TRBJ2-3; 7 nucleotides align to TRBD2. The CDR3 is made up of 16 amino acids. The V and J ends lost 5 bases and 3 bases, in that order; junction bases with no gene match: 11. The germline V gene encodes CDR1 MNHEY and CDR2 SVGEGT.

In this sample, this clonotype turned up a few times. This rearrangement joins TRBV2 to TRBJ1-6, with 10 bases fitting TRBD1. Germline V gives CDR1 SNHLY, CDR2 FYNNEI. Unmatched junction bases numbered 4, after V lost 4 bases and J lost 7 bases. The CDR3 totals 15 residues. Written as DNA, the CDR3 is TGTGCCAGCAGTGGACAGGGGGCGTTCAATTCACCCCTCCACTTT. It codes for CASSGQGAFNSPLHF.

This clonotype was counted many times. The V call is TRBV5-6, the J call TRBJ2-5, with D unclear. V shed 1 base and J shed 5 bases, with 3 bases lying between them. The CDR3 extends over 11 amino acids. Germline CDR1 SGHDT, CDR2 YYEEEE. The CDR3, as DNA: TGTGCCAGCAGCTTGTGGGAGACCCAGTACTTC. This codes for CASSLWETQYF.

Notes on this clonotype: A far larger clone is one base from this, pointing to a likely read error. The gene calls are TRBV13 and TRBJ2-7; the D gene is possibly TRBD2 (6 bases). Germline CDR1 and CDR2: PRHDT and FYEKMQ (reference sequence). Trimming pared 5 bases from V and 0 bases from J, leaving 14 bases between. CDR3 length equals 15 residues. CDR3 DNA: TGTGCCAGCAGCCAGCGGCTAGCGAACTCCTACGAGCAGTACTTC. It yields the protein CASSQRLANSYEQYF.

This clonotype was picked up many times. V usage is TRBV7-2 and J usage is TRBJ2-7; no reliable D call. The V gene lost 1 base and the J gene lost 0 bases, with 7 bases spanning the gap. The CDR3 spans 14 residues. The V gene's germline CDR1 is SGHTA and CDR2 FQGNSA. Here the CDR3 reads CASSLGRSSYEQYF. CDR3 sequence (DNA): TGTGCCAGCAGCTTAGGAAGGAGCTCCTACGAGCAGTACTTC.

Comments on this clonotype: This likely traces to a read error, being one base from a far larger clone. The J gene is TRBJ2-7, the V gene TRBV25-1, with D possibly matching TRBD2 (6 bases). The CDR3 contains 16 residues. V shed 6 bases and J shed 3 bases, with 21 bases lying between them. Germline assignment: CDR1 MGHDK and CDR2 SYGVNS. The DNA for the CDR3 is TGTGCCAGCAGCGTTGGGGGGTCAGACAGTGGCTACGAGCAGTACTTC. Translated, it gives CASSVGGSDSGYEQYF.

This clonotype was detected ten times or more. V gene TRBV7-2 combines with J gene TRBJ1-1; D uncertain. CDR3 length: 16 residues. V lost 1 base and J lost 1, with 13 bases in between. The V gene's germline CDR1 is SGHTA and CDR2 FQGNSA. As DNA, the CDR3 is TGTGCCAGCAGCTTAGAAGGCTCTCGCCGGAACACTGAAGCTTTCTTT. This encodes CASSLEGSRRNTEAFF. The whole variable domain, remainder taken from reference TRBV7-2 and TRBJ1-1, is GAGVSQSPSNKVTEKGKDVELRCDPISGHTALYWYRQSLGQGLEFLIYFQGNSAPDKSGLPSDRFSAERTGGSVSTLTIQRTQQEDSAVYLCASSLEGSRRNTEAFFGQGTRLTVV.

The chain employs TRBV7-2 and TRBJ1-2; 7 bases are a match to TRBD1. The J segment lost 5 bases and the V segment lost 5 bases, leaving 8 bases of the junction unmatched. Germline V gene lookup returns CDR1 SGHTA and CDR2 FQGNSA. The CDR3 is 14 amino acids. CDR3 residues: CASSESGRGYGYTF. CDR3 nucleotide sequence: TGTGCCAGCAGCGAAAGCGGCAGGGGGTATGGCTACACCTTC.

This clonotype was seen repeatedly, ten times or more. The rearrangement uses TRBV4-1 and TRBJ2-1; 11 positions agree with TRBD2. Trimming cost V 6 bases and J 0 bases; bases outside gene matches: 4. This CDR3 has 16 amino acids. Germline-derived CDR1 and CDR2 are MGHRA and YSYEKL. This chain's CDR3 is CASSPGLAVSYNEQFF. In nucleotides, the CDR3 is TGCGCCAGCAGTCCGGGACTAGCGGTCTCCTACAATGAGCAGTTCTTC.

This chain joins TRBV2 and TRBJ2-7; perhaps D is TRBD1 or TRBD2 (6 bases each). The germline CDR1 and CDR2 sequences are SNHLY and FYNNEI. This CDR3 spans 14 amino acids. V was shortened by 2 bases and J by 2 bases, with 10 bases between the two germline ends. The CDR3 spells CASSEWGAPYEQYF. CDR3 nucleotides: TGTGCCAGCAGTGAATGGGGGGCGCCCTACGAGCAGTACTTC.

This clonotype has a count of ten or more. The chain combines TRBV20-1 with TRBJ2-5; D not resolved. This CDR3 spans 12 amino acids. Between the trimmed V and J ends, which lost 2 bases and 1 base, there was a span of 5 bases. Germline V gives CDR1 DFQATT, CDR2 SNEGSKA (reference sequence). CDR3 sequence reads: CSARRSQETQYF. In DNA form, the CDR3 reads TGCAGTGCTAGACGCAGCCAAGAGACCCAGTACTTC.

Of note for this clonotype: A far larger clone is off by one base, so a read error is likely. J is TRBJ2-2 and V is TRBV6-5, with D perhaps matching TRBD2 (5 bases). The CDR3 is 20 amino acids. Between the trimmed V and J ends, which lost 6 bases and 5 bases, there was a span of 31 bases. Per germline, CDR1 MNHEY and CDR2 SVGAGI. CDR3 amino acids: CASRKEVGSLSYPFTGELFF. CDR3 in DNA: TGTGCCAGCAGAAAGGAGGTGGGGTCCCTTTCGTATCCCTTTACCGGGGAGCTGTTTTTT.

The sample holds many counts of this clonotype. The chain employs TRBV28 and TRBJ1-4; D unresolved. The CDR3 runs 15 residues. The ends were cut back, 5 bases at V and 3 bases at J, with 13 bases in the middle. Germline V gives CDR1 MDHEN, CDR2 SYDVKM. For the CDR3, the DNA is TGTGCCAGCAGTACGATCAAGCGGGCTAATGAAAAACTGTTTTTT. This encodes CASSTIKRANEKLFF.

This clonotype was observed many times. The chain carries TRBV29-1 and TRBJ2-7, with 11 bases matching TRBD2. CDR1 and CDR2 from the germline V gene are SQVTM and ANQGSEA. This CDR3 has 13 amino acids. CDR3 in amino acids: CSIAGGLTYEQYF. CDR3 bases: TGCAGTATAGCGGGGGGGCTGACCTACGAGCAGTACTTC.

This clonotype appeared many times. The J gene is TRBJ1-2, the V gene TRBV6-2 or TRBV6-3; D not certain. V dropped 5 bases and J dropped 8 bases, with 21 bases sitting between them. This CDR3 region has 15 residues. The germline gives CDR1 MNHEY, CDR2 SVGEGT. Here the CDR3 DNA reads TGTGCCAGCAGTCCCATCTCGGTCTCAATGGGGGGCTACACCTTC. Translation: CASSPISVSMGGYTF.

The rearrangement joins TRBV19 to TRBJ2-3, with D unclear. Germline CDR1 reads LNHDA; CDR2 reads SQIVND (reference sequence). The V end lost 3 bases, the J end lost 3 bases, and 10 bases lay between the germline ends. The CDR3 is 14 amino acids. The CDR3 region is CASSIRFGTDTQYF. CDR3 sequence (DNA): TGTGCCAGTAGTATTAGATTTGGGACAGATACGCAGTATTTT.

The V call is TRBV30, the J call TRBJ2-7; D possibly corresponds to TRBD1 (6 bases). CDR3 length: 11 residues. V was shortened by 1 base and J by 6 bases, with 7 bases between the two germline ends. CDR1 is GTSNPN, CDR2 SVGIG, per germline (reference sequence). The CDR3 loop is CAWSDRVEQYF. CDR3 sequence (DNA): TGTGCCTGGAGTGACAGGGTCGAGCAGTACTTC.

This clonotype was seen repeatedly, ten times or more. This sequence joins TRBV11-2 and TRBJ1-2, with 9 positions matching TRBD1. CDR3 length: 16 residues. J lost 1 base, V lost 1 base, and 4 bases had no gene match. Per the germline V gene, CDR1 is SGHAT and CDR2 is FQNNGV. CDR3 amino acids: CASSLGPGQGNYGYTF. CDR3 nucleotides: TGTGCCAGCAGCTTAGGCCCGGGACAGGGTAACTATGGCTACACCTTC.

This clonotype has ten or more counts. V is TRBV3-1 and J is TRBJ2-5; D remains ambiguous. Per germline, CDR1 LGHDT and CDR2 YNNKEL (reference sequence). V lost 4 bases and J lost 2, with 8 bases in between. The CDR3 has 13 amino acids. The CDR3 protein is CASSLHRQETQYF. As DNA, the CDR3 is TGTGCCAGCAGCCTCCATAGGCAAGAGACCCAGTACTTC.

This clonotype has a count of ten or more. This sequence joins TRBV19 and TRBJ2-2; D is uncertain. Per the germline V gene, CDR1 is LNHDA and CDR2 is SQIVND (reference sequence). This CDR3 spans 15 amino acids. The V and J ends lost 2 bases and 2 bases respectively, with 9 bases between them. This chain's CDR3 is CASSISRPNTGELFF. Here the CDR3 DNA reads TGTGCCAGTAGTATATCGCGGCCTAACACCGGGGAGCTGTTTTTT.

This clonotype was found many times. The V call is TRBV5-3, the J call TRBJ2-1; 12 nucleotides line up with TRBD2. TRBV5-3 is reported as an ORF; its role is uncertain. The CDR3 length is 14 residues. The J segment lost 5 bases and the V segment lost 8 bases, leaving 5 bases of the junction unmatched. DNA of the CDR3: TGTGCCAGCGGACTAGCGGGAATCCACAATGAGCAGTTCTTC. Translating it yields CASGLAGIHNEQFF.

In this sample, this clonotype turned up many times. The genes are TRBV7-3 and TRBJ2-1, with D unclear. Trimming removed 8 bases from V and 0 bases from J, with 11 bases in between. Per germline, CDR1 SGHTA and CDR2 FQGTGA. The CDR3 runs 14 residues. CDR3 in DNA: TGTGCCAGCGCTCAGGAGCCCTCCTACAATGAGCAGTTCTTC. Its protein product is CASAQEPSYNEQFF.

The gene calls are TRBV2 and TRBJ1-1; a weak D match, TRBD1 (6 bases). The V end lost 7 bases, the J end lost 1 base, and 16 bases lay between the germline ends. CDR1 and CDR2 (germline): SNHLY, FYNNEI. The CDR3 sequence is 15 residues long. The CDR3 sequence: CASKEQGVENTEAFF. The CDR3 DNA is TGTGCCAGCAAAGAACAGGGTGTAGAGAACACTGAAGCTTTCTTT.

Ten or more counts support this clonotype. The CDR3, as DNA: TGCAGCGTCCCTCCCAGGGAGGATCAGTTCTTC. This encodes CSVPPREDQFF. The genes are TRBV29-1 and TRBJ2-1, with D possibly TRBD2 on 6 matching bases. The CDR3 is 11 amino acids. V dropped 6 bases and J dropped 13 bases, with 16 bases sitting between them. Germline values: CDR1 SQVTM, CDR2 ANQGSEA.

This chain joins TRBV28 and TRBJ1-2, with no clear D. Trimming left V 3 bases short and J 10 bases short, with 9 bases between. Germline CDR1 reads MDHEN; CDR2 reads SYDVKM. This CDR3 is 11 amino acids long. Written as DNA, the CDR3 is TGTGCCAGCAGTTTGGTAAACGACTACACCTTC. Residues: CASSLVNDYTF.

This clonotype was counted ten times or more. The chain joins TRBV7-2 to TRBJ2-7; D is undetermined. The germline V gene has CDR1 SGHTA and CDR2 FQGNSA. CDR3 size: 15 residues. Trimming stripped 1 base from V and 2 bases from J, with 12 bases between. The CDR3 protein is CASSLGMTPTYEQYF. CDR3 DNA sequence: TGTGCCAGCAGCTTAGGTATGACACCGACCTACGAGCAGTACTTC.

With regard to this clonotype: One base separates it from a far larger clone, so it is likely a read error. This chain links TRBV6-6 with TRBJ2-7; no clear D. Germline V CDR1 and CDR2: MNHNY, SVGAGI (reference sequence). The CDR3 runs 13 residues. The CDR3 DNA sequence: TGTGTCAGCAGTAAACACGTATCCTACGAGCAGTACTTC. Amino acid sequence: CVSSKHVSYEQYF.

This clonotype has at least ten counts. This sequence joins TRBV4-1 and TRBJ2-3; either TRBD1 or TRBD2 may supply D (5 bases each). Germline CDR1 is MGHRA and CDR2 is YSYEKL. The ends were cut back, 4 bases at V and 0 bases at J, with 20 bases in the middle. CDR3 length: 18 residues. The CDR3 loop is CASSRSGTPTPSTDTQYF. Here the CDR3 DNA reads TGCGCCAGCAGCCGATCCGGGACGCCCACTCCTAGCACAGATACGCAGTATTTT.